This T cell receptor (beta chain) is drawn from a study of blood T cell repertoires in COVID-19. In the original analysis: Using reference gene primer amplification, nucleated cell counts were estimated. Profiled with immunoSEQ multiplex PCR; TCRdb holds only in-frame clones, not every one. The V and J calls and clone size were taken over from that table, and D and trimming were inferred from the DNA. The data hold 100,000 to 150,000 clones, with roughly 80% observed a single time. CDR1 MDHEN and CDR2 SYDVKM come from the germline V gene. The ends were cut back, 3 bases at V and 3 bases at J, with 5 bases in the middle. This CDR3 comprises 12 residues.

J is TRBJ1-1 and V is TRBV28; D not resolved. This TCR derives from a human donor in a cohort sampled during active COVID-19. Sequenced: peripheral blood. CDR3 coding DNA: TGTGCCAGCAGTTTTCGTCACACTGAAGCTTTCTTT. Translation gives CASSFRHTEAFF.